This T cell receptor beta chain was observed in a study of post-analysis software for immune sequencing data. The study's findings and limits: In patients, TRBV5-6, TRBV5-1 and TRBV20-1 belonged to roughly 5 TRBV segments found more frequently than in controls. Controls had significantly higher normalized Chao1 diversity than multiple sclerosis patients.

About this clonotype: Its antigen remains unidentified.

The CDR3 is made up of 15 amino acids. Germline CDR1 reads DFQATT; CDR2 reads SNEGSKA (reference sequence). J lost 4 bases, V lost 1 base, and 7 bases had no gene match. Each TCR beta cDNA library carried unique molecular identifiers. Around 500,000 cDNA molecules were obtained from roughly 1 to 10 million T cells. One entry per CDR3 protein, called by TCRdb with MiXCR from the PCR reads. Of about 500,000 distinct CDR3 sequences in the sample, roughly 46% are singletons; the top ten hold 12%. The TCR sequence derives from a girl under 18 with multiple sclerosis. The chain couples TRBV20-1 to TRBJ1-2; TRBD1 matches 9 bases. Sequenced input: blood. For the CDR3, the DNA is TGCAGTGCTAGAGCACAGGGGGCGCGACTCTATGGCTACACCTTC. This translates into CSARAQGARLYGYTF.